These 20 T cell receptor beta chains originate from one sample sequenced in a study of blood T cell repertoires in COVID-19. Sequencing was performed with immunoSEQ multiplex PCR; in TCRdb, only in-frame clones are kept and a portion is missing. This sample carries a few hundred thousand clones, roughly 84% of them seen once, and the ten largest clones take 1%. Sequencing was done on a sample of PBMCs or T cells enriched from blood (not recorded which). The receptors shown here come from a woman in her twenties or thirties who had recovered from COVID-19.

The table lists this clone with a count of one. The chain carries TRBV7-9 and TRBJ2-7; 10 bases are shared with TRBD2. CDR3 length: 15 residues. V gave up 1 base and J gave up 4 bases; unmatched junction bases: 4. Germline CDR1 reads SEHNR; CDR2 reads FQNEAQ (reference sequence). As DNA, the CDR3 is TGTGCCAGCAGCTTAGAGGGACTAGCGATGTACGAGCAGTACTTC. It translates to CASSLEGLAMYEQYF.

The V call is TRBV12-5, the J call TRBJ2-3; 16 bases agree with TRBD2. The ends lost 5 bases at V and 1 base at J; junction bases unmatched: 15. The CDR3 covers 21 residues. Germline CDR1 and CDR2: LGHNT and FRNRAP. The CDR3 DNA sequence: TGTGCTAGTGGTGATAACCCGCCGGGACTAGCGGGGGGGTCTGGCACAGATACGCAGTATTTT. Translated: CASGDNPPGLAGGSGTDTQYF.

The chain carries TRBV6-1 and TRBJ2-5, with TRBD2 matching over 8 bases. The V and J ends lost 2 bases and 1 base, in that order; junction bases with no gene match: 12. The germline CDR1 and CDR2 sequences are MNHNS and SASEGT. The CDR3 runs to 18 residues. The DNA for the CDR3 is TGTGCCAGCAGTGAACCTTCCACGGGACTAGTCCTCCAAGAGACCCAGTACTTC. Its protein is CASSEPSTGLVLQETQYF.

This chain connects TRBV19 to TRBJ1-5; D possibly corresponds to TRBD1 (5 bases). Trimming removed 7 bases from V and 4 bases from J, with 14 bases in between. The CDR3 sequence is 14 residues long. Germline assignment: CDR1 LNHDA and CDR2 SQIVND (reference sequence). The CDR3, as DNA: TGTGCCAGTATGTGGGGGGAAGGGAATCAGCCCCAGCATTTT. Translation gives CASMWGEGNQPQHF.

CDR3 nucleotides: TGTGCCACCTCCGAGGGGGCAGATTCACCCCTCCACTTT. Protein: CATSEGADSPLHF. V and J are TRBV27 and TRBJ1-6; TRBD1 agrees at 7 bases. The V gene end was trimmed by 10 bases and the J gene end by 8 bases; junction bases not matched to a gene: 8. Germline values: CDR1 MNHEY, CDR2 SMNVEV (reference sequence). This CDR3 is built from 13 residues.

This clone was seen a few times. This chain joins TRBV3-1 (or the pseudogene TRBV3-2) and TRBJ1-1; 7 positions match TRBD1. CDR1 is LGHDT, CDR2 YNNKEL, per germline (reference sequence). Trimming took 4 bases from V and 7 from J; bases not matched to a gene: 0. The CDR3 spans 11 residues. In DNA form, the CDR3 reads TGTGCCAGCAGCCGGGACAGTGAAGCTTTCTTT. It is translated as CASSRDSEAFF.

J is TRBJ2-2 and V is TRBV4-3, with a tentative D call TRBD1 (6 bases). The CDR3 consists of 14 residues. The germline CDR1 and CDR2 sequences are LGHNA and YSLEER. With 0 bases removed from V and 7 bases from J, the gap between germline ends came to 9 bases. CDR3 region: CASSQDQGIGELFF. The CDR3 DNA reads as TGCGCCAGCAGCCAAGATCAGGGGATCGGGGAGCTGTTTTTT.

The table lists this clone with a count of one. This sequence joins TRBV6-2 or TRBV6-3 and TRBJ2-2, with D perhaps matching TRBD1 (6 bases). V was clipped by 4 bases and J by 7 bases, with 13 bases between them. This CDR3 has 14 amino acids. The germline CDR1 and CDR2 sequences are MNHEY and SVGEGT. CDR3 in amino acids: CASSWTRGFGELFF. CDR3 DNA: TGTGCCAGCAGTTGGACAAGGGGGTTCGGGGAGCTGTTTTTT.

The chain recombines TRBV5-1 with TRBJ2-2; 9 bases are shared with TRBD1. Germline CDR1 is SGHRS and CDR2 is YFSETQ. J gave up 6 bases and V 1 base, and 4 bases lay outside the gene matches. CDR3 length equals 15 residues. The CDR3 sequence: CASSLTGGAAGELFF. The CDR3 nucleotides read TGCGCCAGCAGCTTGACAGGGGGCGCCGCCGGGGAGCTGTTTTTT.

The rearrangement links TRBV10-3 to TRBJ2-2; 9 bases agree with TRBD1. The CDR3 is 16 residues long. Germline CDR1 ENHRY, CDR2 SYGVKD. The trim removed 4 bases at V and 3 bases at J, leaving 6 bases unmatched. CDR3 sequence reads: CAISVGQGLDTGELFF. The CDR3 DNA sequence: TGTGCCATCAGTGTCGGACAGGGGCTTGACACCGGGGAGCTGTTTTTT.

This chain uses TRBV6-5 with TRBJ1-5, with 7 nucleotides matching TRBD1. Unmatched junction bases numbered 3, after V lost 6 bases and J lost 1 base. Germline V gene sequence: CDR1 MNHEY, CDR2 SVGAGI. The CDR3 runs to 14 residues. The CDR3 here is CASRRDSSNQPQHF. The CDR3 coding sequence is TGTGCCAGCAGAAGGGACAGCAGCAATCAGCCCCAGCATTTT.

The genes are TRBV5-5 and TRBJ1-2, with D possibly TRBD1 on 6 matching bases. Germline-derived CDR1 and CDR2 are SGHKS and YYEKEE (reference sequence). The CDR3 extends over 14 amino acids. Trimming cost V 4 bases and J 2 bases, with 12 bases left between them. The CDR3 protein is CASSPQQGNYGYTF. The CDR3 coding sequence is TGTGCCAGCAGCCCTCAACAGGGAAACTATGGCTACACCTTC.

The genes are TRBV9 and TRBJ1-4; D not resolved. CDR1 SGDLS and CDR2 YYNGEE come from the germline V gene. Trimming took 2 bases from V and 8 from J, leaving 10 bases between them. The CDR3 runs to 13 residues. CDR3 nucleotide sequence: TGTGCCAGCAGCGTTGCGCCGGGGGAAAAACTGTTTTTT. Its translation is CASSVAPGEKLFF.

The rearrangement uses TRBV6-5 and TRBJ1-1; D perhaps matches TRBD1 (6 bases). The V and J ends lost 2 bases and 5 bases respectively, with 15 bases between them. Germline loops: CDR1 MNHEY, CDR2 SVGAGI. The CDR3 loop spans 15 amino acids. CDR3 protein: CASSYVSAGETEAFF. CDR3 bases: TGTGCCAGCAGTTACGTTTCCGCAGGGGAAACTGAAGCTTTCTTT.

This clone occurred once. The CDR3 protein is CASSQDLLRGPEKLFF. The DNA for the CDR3 is TGTGCCAGCAGCCAAGATTTGTTAAGGGGGCCTGAAAAACTGTTTTTT. This chain connects TRBV3-1 (or the pseudogene TRBV3-2) to TRBJ1-4; 7 nucleotides agree with TRBD1. Germline-derived CDR1 and CDR2 are LGHDT and YNNKEL (reference sequence). Losses at the gene ends were 0 bases for V and 7 bases for J; bases not matched to a gene: 8. This CDR3 is 16 amino acids long.

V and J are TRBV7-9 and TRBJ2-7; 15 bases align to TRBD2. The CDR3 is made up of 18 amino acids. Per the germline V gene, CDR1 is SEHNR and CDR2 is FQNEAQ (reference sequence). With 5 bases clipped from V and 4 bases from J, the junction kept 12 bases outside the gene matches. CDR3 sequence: CASSTGLAGGADVYEQYF. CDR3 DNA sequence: TGTGCCAGCAGCACGGGACTAGCGGGGGGCGCCGACGTTTACGAGCAGTACTTC.

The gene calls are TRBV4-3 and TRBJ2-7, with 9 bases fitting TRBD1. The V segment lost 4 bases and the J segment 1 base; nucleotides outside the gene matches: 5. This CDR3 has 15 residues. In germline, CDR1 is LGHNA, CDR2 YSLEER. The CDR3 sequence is CASSPGQGRSYEQYF. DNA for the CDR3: TGCGCCAGCAGCCCAGGACAGGGGAGATCCTACGAGCAGTACTTC.

CDR3: CASSLNPSGAGDEQFF. In DNA, the CDR3 is TGTGCCAGCAGCTTAAACCCAAGCGGGGCCGGAGATGAGCAGTTCTTC. This chain links TRBV7-2 with TRBJ2-1, with 7 bases identical to TRBD2. Losses at the gene ends were 2 bases for V and 8 bases for J; bases not matched to a gene: 12. CDR3 length: 16 residues. From germline, CDR1 is SGHTA and CDR2 FQGNSA.

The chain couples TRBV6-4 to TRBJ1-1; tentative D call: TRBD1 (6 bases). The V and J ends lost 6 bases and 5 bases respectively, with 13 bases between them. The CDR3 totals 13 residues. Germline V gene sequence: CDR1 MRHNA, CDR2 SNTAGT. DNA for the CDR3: TGTGCCAGCAGGCCACAGGGAAGGACTGAAGCTTTCTTT. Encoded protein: CASRPQGRTEAFF.

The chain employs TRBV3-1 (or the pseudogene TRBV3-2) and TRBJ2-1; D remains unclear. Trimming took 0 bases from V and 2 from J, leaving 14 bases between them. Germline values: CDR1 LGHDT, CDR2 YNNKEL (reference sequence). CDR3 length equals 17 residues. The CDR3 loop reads CASSQDLRVMAYNEQFF. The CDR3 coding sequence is TGTGCCAGCAGCCAAGATCTACGGGTAATGGCCTACAATGAGCAGTTCTTC.